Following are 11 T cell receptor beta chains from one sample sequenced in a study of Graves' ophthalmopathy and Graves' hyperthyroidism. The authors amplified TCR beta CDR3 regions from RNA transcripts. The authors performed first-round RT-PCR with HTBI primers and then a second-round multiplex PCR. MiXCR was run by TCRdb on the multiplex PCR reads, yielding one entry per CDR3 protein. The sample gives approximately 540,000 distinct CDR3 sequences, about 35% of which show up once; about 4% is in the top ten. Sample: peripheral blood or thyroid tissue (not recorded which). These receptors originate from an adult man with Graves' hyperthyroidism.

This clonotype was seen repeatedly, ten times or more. In nucleotides, the CDR3 is TGTGCCAGCAGTGAACGGGGTACCTACGAGCAGTACTTC. Amino acids: CASSERGTYEQYF. J is TRBJ2-7 and V is TRBV2, with D perhaps matching TRBD2 (5 bases). This CDR3 has 13 residues. Trimming removed 2 bases from V and 2 bases from J, with 7 bases in between. Per the germline V gene, CDR1 is SNHLY and CDR2 is FYNNEI.

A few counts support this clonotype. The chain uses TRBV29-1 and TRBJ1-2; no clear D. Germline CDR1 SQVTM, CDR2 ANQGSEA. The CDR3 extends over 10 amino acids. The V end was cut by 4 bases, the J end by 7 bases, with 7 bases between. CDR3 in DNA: TGCAGCGTTGTTCAGACTGGCTACACCTTC. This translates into CSVVQTGYTF.

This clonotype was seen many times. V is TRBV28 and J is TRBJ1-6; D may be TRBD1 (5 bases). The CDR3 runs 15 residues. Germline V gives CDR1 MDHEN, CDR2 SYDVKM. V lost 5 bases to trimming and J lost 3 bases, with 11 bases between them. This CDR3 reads CASSPGTVYNSPLHF. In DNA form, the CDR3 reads TGTGCCAGCAGTCCCGGGACCGTCTATAATTCACCCCTCCACTTT.

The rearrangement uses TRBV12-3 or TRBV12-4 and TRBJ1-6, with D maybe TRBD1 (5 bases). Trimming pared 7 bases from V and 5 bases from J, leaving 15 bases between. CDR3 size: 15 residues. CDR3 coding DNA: TGTGCCAGCACCGACCCCGAGGGACATAATTCACCCCTCCACTTT. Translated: CASTDPEGHNSPLHF.

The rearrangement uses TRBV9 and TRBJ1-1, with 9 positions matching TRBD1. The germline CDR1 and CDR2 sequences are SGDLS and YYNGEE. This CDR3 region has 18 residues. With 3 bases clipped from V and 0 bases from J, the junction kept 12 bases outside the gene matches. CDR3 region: CASSGPTGGLGLNTEAFF. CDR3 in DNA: TGTGCCAGCAGCGGGCCGACAGGGGGACTTGGCCTGAACACTGAAGCTTTCTTT.

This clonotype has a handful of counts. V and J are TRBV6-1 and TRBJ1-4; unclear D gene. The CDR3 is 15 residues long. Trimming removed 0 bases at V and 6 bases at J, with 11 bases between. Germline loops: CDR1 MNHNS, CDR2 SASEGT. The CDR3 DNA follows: TGTGCCAGCAGTGAAGCTAACAGTCTATATGAAAAACTGTTTTTT. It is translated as CASSEANSLYEKLFF.

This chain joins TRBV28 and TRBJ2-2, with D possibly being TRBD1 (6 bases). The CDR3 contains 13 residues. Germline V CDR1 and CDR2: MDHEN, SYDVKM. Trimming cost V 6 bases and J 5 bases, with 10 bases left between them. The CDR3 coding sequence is TGTGCCAGCAGGTCTCAGGGGACCGGGGAGCTGTTTTTT. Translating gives CASRSQGTGELFF.

CDR3: CASSSNNGQGAPQHF. The CDR3 DNA follows: TGTGCCAGCAGTTCTAACAACGGACAGGGAGCGCCCCAGCATTTT. This chain uses TRBV12-3 or TRBV12-4 with TRBJ1-5, with 8 bases aligning to TRBD1. There are 15 residues in the CDR3. V shed 4 bases, J shed 9 bases, and the junction held 11 bases outside the gene matches.

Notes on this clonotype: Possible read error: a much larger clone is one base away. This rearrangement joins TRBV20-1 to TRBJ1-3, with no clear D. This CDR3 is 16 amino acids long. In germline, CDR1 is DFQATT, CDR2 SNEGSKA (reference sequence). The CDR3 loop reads CSAREPLSVSGNTVYF. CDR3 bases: TGCAGTGCTAGAGAACCATTAAGCGTCTCTGGAAACACCGTATATTTT.

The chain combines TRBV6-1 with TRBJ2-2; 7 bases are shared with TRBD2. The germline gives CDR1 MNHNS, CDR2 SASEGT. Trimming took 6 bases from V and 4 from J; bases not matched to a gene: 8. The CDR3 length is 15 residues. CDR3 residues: CASSPLTSVTGELFF. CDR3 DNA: TGTGCCAGCAGCCCCCTTACTAGCGTCACCGGGGAGCTGTTTTTT.

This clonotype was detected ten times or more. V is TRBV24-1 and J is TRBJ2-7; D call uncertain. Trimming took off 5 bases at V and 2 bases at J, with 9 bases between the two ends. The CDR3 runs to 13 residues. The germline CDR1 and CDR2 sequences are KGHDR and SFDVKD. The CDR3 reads CATSVGGPYEQYF. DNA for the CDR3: TGTGCCACCAGTGTAGGCGGACCCTACGAGCAGTACTTC.